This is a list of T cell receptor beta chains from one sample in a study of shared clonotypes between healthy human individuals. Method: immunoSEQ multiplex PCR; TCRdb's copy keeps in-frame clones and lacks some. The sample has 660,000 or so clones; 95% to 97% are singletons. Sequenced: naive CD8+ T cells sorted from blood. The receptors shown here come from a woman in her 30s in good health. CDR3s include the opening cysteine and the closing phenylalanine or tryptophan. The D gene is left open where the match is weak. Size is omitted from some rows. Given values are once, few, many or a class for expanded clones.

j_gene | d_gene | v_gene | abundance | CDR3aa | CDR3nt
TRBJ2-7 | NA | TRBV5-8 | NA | CASSLSQSYEQYF | TGTGCCAGCAGCTTGTCTCAGTCCTACGAGCAGTACTTC
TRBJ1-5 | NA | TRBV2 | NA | CASSEVGRGPRPQHF | TGTGCCAGCAGTGAAGTTGGGCGAGGTCCCAGGCCCCAGCATTTT
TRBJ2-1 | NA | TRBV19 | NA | CASMGYNEQFF | TGTGCCAGTATGGGATACAATGAGCAGTTCTTC
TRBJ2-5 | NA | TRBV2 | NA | CASSERPAQETQYF | TGTGCCAGCAGTGAAAGGCCAGCGCAAGAGACCCAGTACTTC
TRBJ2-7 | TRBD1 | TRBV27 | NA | CASRYAHDRAYEQYF | TGTGCCAGCAGATACGCTCATGACAGGGCCTACGAGCAGTACTTC
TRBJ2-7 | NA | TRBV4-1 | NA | CASSQANDPEQYF | TGCGCCAGCAGCCAAGCGAACGATCCCGAGCAGTACTTC
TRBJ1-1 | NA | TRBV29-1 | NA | CSVETGDTEAFF | TGCAGCGTTGAAACTGGAGACACTGAAGCTTTCTTT
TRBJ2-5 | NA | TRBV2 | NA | CASIKETQYF | TGTGCCAGCATTAAGGAGACCCAGTACTTC
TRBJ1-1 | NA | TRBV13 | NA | CAGDQIMNTEAFF | TGTGCCGGCGACCAAATAATGAACACTGAAGCTTTCTTT
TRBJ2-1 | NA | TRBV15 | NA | CATSRVASSYNEQFF | TGTGCCACCAGCAGAGTAGCGAGCTCCTACAATGAGCAGTTCTTC
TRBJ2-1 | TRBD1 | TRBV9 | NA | CASSVWRDRGSGEQFF | TGTGCCAGCAGCGTATGGAGGGACAGGGGGTCAGGTGAGCAGTTCTTC
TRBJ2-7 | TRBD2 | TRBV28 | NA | CASSSATTSGRRYEQYF | TGTGCCAGCAGTTCCGCCACGACTAGCGGGAGACGCTACGAGCAGTACTTC
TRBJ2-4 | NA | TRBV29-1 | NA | CSVADTGSIAKNIQYF | TGCAGCGTAGCCGACACGGGGTCGATAGCCAAAAACATTCAGTACTTC
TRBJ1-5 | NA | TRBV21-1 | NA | CASSSPIDQPQHF | TGTGCCAGCAGCAGTCCTATCGATCAGCCCCAGCATTTT
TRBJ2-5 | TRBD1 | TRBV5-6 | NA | CASSVRDRHQVETQYF | TGTGCCAGCAGCGTCCGGGACAGGCACCAAGTGGAGACCCAGTACTTC
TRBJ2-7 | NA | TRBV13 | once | CASSYPSGAREQYF | TGTGCCAGCAGTTACCCGTCGGGGGCGCGCGAGCAGTACTTC
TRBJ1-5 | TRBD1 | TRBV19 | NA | CATLPGQGYNQPQHF | TGTGCCACCCTCCCCGGACAGGGATACAATCAGCCCCAGCATTTT
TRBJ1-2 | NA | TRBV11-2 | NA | CASSLGADPNYGYTF | TGTGCCAGCAGCTTAGGGGCTGACCCCAACTATGGCTACACCTTC
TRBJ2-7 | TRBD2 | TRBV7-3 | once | CASSFVWGKSGRDSSYEQYF | TGTGCCAGCAGCTTTGTGTGGGGGAAGAGCGGGAGGGATAGCTCCTACGAGCAGTACTTC
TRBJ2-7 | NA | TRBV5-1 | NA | CASKAGNSVEQYF | TGCGCCAGCAAAGCCGGGAATTCCGTCGAGCAGTACTTC
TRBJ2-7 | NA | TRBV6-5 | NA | CASSYVQGRYEQYF | TGTGCCAGCAGTTACGTACAGGGAAGGTACGAGCAGTACTTC
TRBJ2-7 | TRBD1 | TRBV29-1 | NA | CSVEVPGTENYEQYF | TGCAGCGTTGAAGTCCCCGGGACAGAGAACTACGAGCAGTACTTC
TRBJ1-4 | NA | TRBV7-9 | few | CASSLAVEAGEKLFF | TGTGCCAGCAGCTTAGCGGTGGAGGCTGGGGAAAAACTGTTTTTT
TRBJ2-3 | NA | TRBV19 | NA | CASSINRLATDTQYF | TGTGCCAGTAGTATTAATAGGCTGGCCACAGATACGCAGTATTTT
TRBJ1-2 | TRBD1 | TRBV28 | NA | CARPLGWGQGMGYTF | TGTGCCAGGCCCCTAGGGTGGGGACAGGGAATGGGCTACACCTTC
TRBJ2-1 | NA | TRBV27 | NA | CASSLSEINEQFF | TGTGCCAGCAGTTTATCGGAAATCAATGAGCAGTTCTTC
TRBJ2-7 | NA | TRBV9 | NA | CASSVGTAITYEQYF | TGTGCCAGCAGCGTAGGGACAGCCATTACCTACGAGCAGTACTTC
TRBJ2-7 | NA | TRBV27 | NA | CASSGGRGDEQYF | TGTGCCAGCAGTGGGGGCAGGGGCGACGAGCAGTACTTC
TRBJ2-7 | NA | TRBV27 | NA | CASSPSGADSLLYEQYF | TGTGCCAGCAGCCCCTCCGGGGCCGACAGTTTACTCTACGAGCAGTACTTC
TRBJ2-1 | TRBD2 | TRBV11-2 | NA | CASRPTSGRAHEQFF | TGTGCCAGCAGACCAACTAGCGGGAGGGCCCATGAGCAGTTCTTC
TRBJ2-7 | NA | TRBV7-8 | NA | CASSQGGRTYEQYF | TGTGCCAGCAGCCAGGGGGGGCGGACCTACGAGCAGTACTTC
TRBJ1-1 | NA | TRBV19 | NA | CASTGLEMNTEAFF | TGTGCCAGTACGGGGTTAGAGATGAACACTGAAGCTTTCTTT